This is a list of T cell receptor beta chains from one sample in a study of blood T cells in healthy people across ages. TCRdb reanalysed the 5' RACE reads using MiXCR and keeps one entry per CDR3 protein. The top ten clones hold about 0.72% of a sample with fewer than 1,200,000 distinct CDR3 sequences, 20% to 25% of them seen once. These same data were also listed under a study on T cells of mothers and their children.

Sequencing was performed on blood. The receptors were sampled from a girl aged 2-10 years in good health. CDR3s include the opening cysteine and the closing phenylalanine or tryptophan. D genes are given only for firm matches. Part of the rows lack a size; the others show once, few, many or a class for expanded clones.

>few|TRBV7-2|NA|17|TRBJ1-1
CASSLVGTPRWGTEAFF
TGTGCCAGCAGCTTAGTAGGGACTCCCCGGTGGGGGACTGAAGCTTTCTTT
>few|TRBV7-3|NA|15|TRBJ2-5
CASSLGAGTQETQYF
TGTGCCAGCAGCTTAGGGGCGGGAACCCAAGAGACCCAGTACTTC
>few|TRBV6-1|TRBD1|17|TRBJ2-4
CASSGGDRGVAKNIQYF
TGTGCCAGCAGTGGGGGGGACAGGGGGGTAGCCAAAAACATTCAGTACTTC
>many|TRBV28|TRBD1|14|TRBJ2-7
CASSLSTGFFEQYF
TGTGCCAGCAGTTTGTCGACAGGGTTTTTCGAGCAGTACTTC
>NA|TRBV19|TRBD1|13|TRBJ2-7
CASMGTDSYEQYF
TGTGCCAGTATGGGGACAGACTCCTACGAGCAGTACTTC
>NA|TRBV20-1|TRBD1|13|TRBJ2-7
CSARGQGTWEQYF
TGCAGTGCCCGGGGACAGGGAACGTGGGAGCAGTACTTC
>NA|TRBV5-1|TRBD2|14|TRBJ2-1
CATCSGDSYNEQFF
TGCGCCACCTGTAGCGGGGACTCCTACAATGAGCAGTTCTTC
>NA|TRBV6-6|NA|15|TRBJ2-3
CASRLGRFGTDTQYF
TGTGCCAGCAGACTTGGACGGTTTGGCACAGATACGCAGTATTTT
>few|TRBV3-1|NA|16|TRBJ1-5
CASSQGYVYSNQPQHF
TGTGCCAGCAGCCAAGGATACGTATATAGCAATCAGCCCCAGCATTTT
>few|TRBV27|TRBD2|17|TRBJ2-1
CASAGTSGRRSGNEQFF
TGTGCCAGCGCCGGGACTAGCGGGAGGAGGTCAGGGAATGAGCAGTTCTTC
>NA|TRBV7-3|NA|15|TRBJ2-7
CASSLLGGAHYEQYF
TGTGCCAGCAGCTTACTCGGCGGGGCACACTACGAGCAGTACTTC
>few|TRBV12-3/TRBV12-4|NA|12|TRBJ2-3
CASSRGFLTQYF
TGTGCCAGCAGTCGAGGTTTCCTTACGCAGTATTTT
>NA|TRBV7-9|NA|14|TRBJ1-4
CASSQSRSGEKLFF
TGTGCCAGCAGCCAGTCCAGGTCGGGAGAAAAACTGTTTTTT
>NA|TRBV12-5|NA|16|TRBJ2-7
CASGILYRDSVIEQYF
TGTGCTAGTGGTATTCTCTACCGGGACTCGGTGATTGAGCAGTACTTC
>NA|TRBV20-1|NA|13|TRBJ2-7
CSAEEVNSYEQYF
TGCAGTGCTGAGGAGGTTAACTCCTACGAGCAGTACTTC
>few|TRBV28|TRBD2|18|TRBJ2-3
CASSSGGLAGGSGDTQYF
TGTGCCAGCAGCTCCGGGGGACTAGCGGGAGGATCGGGAGATACGCAGTATTTT
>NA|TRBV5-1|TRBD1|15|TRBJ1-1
CASSSTGATNTEAFF
TGCGCCAGCAGCTCCACAGGGGCGACTAACACTGAAGCTTTCTTT
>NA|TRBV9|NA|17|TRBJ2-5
CASSLSRGSGDAETQYF
TGTGCCAGCAGCCTCAGTAGGGGCTCTGGCGACGCGGAGACCCAGTACTTC
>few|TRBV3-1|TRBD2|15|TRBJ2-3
CASSQLAGVTDTQYF
TGTGCCAGCAGCCAACTAGCGGGGGTCACAGATACGCAGTATTTT
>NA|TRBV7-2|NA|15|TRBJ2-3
CASSPRVSSTDTQYF
TGTGCCAGCAGCCCACGGGTGTCTAGCACAGATACGCAGTATTTT
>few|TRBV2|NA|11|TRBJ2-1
CASSEVNEQFF
TGTGCCAGCAGTGAGGTCAATGAGCAGTTCTTC
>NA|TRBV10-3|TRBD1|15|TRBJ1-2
CAIRRTGQEADGYTF
TGTGCCATCAGACGGACAGGGCAGGAGGCGGATGGCTACACCTTC
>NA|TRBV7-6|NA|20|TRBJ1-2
CASSPEAAGANLLPNYGYTF
TGTGCCAGCAGCCCCGAGGCGGCGGGGGCCAATCTACTCCCTAACTATGGCTACACCTTC
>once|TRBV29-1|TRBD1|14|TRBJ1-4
CSANPGQGGEKLSF
TGCAGCGCAAACCCGGGACAGGGGGGTGAAAAACTGTCTTTT
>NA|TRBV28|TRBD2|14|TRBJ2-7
CASRTSGRAHEQYF
TGTGCCAGCAGGACTAGCGGGAGAGCCCACGAGCAGTACTTC
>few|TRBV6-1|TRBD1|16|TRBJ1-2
CASSATGRASNYGYTF
TGTGCCAGCAGTGCGACAGGGCGGGCGTCTAACTATGGCTACACCTTC
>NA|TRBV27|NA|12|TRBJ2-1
CASRSERNEQFF
TGTGCCAGCAGGTCAGAGCGTAATGAGCAGTTCTTC
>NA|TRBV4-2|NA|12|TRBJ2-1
CASSQVIHEQFF
TGTGCCAGCAGCCAAGTCATCCATGAGCAGTTCTTC
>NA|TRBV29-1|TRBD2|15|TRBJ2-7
CSVEGGSGDTYEQYF
TGCAGCGTTGAAGGGGGGAGCGGGGATACCTACGAGCAGTACTTC
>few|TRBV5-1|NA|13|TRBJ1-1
CASSFFDGTEAFF
TGCGCCAGCAGCTTCTTCGACGGCACTGAAGCTTTCTTT
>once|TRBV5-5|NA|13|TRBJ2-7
CVSSLLSVYEQYF
TGTGTCAGCAGCTTGCTTTCAGTATACGAGCAGTACTTC
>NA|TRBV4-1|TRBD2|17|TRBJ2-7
CASSQDESGRDYYEQYF
TGCGCCAGCAGCCAAGATGAGAGCGGGAGGGATTACTACGAGCAGTACTTC
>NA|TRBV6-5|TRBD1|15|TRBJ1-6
CASSYSWTGSSPLHF
TGTGCCAGCAGTTACAGCTGGACAGGGTCTTCACCCCTCCACTTT
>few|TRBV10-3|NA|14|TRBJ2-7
CAISEDPFSYEQYF
TGTGCCATCAGTGAAGACCCGTTTTCCTACGAGCAGTACTTC
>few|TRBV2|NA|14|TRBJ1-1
CASSEARGIYEAFF
TGTGCCAGCAGTGAAGCGCGGGGGATCTATGAAGCTTTCTTT
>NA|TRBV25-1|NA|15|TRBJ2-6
CASRDEGSGANVLTF
TGTGCCAGCAGGGACGAGGGCTCTGGGGCCAACGTCCTGACTTTC
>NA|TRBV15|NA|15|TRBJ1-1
CATSSPRLSDTEAFF
TGTGCCACCAGCAGCCCCCGCTTATCGGACACTGAAGCTTTCTTT
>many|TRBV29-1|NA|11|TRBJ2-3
CSVEFLGPQYF
TGCAGCGTTGAGTTCTTAGGGCCGCAGTATTTT
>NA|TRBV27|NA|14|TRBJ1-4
CASSSGPTNEKLFF
TGTGCCAGCAGTTCAGGGCCAACTAATGAAAAACTGTTTTTT
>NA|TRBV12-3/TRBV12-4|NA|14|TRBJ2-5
CASSQDSTQETQYF
TGTGCCAGCAGCCAGGACAGTACCCAAGAGACCCAGTACTTC
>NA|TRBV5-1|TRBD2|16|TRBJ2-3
CASSLWSGGGTDTQYF
TGCGCCAGCAGCTTGTGGAGCGGGGGGGGCACAGATACGCAGTATTTT
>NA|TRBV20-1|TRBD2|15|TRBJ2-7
CSAYGGRERSYEQYF
TGCAGTGCCTATGGTGGGCGGGAGCGATCCTACGAGCAGTACTTC
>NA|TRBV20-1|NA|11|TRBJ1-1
CSARSIQGAFF
TGCAGTGCTAGATCTATCCAGGGAGCTTTCTTT
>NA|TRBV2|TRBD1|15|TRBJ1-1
CASSPPGQLNTEAFF
TGTGCCAGCAGCCCTCCGGGACAGTTAAACACTGAAGCTTTCTTT
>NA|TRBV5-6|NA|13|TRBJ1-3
CASSLGSGDTIYF
TGTGCCAGCAGCTTGGGGTCCGGAGACACCATATATTTT
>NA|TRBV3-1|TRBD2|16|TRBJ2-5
CASSQEGLAGGETQYF
TGTGCCAGCAGCCAAGAGGGACTAGCGGGAGGGGAGACCCAGTACTTC
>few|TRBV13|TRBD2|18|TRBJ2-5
CASSLPLTSGSKQETQYF
TGTGCCAGTAGCTTACCCCTGACTAGCGGGAGCAAACAAGAGACCCAGTACTTC
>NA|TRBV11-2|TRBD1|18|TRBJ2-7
CASSFRPYKTGVTYEQYF
TGTGCCAGCAGCTTTCGACCCTATAAGACAGGGGTCACCTACGAGCAGTACTTC
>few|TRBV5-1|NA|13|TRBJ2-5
CASSWGSGETQYF
TGCGCCAGCAGCTGGGGCTCGGGGGAGACCCAGTACTTC
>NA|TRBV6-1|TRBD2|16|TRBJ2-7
CASSRTGVGGNYEQYF
TGTGCCAGCAGTCGGACCGGAGTCGGGGGGAACTACGAGCAGTACTTC
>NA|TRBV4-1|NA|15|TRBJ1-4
CASKRHRGLNEKLFF
TGCGCCAGCAAAAGACACCGGGGCCTTAATGAAAAACTGTTTTTT
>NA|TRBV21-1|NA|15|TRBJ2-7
CASSGNRGSGYEQYF
TGTGCCAGCAGCGGTAACAGGGGTTCTGGCTACGAGCAGTACTTC
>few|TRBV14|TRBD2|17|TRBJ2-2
CASSQTPLAGDTGELFF
TGTGCCAGCAGCCAAACCCCGTTGGCGGGGGACACCGGGGAGCTGTTTTTT
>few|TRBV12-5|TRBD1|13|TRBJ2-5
CASEQGLQETQYF
TGTGCTAGTGAACAGGGGCTCCAAGAGACCCAGTACTTC
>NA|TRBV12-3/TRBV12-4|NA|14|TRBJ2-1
CASSLLSGTNEQFF
TGTGCCAGCAGTTTGTTGAGTGGTACCAATGAGCAGTTCTTC
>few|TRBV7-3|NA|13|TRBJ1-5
CASSLTAGRPQHF
TGTGCCAGCAGCTTAACAGCCGGACGGCCCCAGCATTTT
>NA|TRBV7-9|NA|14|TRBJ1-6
CASRGWVGDSPLHF
TGTGCCAGCAGAGGATGGGTGGGGGATTCACCCCTCCACTTT
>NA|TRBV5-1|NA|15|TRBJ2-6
CASSSHYSGANVLTF
TGCGCCAGCAGCTCTCATTACTCTGGGGCCAACGTCCTGACTTTC